This T cell receptor (beta chain) was sequenced during a study of cytomegalovirus exposure and HLA in healthy donors. As for the study in general: In an early release, HLA-typed donors contributed approximately 80 million unique TCR sequences.

In this sample, this clone turned up a few times. Its antigen is undetermined. Points from the study as a whole: Association of a missense DCLRE1C variant with TCR beta V- and J-gene trimming was reported in a later analysis. Among TCR sequences, most were rare, though some public TCRs appeared in many donors.

This PCR relied on a set of 60 Vbeta primers and 13 Jbeta primers. Data came from immunoSEQ multiplex PCR; TCRdb stores just in-frame clones and leaves some out. This sample has 150,000 to 200,000 clones; roughly 80% occur once, and the top ten carry over 3%. This clonotype was obtained from a male donor in good health and CMV-seronegative. What was sequenced was PBMCs.

CDR3 DNA: TGCGCCAGCAGCTTGGAGCGGGGGGCCCAAGAGACCCAGTACTTC. Translated: CASSLERGAQETQYF. V is TRBV5-1 and J is TRBJ2-5, with TRBD2 matching over 9 bases. The germline CDR1 and CDR2 sequences are SGHRS and YFSETQ. J was trimmed by 1 base and V by 0 bases; bases with no gene match: 1. The CDR3 is 15 amino acids.